This is a list of T cell receptor beta chains from one sample in a study of Ad26.COV2.S vaccination and SARS-CoV-2 variants. The method was immunoSEQ multiplex PCR; TCRdb's version includes in-frame clones alone and lacks a portion of them. The sample lists a few hundred thousand clones, 80% to 90% occurring once. The specimen was peripheral blood, collected in a trial of Ad26.COV2.S vaccine versus placebo. The source is a person between 18 and 59 years old who received the Ad26.COV2.S COVID-19 vaccine or a placebo. Each CDR3 is given with its conserved first and last residue. Each record gives: clone size, J gene, V gene, D gene, CDR3 protein, CDR3 DNA. The D gene is left open where the match is weak. Where a row states a size, it is once, few, many or the class of an expanded clone; other rows omit it.

-,TRBJ1-1,TRBV5-1,-,CASSFTGGYTEAFF,TGCGCCAGCAGCTTCACGGGAGGGTACACTGAAGCTTTCTTT
-,TRBJ2-7,TRBV29-1,-,CINYEQYF,TGCATCAACTACGAGCAGTACTTC
-,TRBJ2-1,TRBV7-9,-,CASSPPNNEQFF,TGTGCCAGCAGCCCGCCGAACAATGAGCAGTTCTTC
-,TRBJ1-6,TRBV9,-,CASGSGADSPLHF,TGTGCCAGCGGTTCAGGGGCTGATTCACCCCTCCACTTT
-,TRBJ2-3,TRBV19,-,CASSIPQDTQYF,TGTGCCAGTAGTATTCCCCAAGATACGCAGTATTTT
-,TRBJ1-1,TRBV9,-,CASSRERGGTEAFF,TGTGCCAGCAGCCGCGAAAGGGGCGGCACTGAAGCTTTCTTT
-,TRBJ1-3,TRBV6-5,-,CASNSGFGNTIYF,TGTGCCAGCAATAGCGGGTTTGGAAACACCATATATTTT
-,TRBJ2-1,TRBV19,-,CASSKRRSGEQFF,TGTGCCAGTAGTAAGCGAAGGAGTGGTGAGCAGTTCTTC
-,TRBJ2-3,TRBV10-3,-,CAISPRESDTQYF,TGTGCCATCAGTCCCCGCGAATCCGATACGCAGTATTTT
-,TRBJ1-1,TRBV4-1,-,CASSQRQFPNTEAFF,TGCGCCAGCAGCCAACGGCAGTTCCCGAACACTGAAGCTTTCTTT
-,TRBJ1-1,TRBV27,TRBD1,CASTPAGTERNKAFF,TGTGCCAGCACCCCTGCCGGGACAGAAAGGAACAAAGCTTTCTTT
-,TRBJ2-7,TRBV27,-,CASSLHRDRNEQYF,TGTGCCAGCAGTTTACACAGGGACCGAAACGAGCAGTACTTC
few,TRBJ1-6,TRBV19,-,CASSLWGDSYNSPLHF,TGTGCCAGTAGTTTGTGGGGAGACTCCTATAATTCACCCCTCCACTTT
-,TRBJ2-1,TRBV13,-,CASSLAASPGEQFF,TGTGCCAGCAGCTTAGCGGCTAGCCCCGGTGAGCAGTTCTTC
-,TRBJ1-2,TRBV2,TRBD1,CASSTRTGDSGYGYTF,TGTGCCAGCAGCACTCGGACAGGGGACAGTGGCTATGGCTACACCTTC
-,TRBJ2-3,TRBV5-4,TRBD2,CASSLPTSLSTDTQYF,TGTGCCAGCAGCTTACCGACTAGCTTGAGCACAGATACGCAGTATTTT
few,TRBJ2-1,TRBV6-5,-,CASTQRTYNEQFF,TGTGCCAGCACCCAACGGACGTACAATGAGCAGTTCTTC
few,TRBJ2-7,TRBV2,-,CASSGLAGSKGEQYF,TGTGCCAGCAGTGGACTGGCAGGGAGTAAGGGCGAGCAGTACTTC
once,TRBJ2-1,TRBV9,TRBD2,CASSQRVAGGNEQFF,TGTGCCAGCAGCCAGCGGGTAGCGGGGGGCAATGAGCAGTTCTTC
-,TRBJ1-1,TRBV3-1/TRBV3-2,-,CASSRRGGGNTEAFF,TGTGCCAGCAGCCGACGTGGCGGGGGAAACACTGAAGCTTTCTTT